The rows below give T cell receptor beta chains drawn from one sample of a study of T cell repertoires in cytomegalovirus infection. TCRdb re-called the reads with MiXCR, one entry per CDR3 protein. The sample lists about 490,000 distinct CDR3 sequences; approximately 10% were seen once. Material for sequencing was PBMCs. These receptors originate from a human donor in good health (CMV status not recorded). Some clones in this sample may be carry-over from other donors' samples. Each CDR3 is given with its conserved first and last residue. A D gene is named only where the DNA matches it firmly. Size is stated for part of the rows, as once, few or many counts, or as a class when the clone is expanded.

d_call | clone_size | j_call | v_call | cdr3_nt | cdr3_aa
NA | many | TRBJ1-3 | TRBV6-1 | TGTGCCAGCAGTAGGGGCTCCTACTCTGGAAACACCATATATTTT | CASSRGSYSGNTIYF
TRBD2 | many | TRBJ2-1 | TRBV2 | TGTGCCAGCAGCCTAAGGAGGGGACTAGGCGCGGATGAGCAGTTCTTC | CASSLRRGLGADEQFF
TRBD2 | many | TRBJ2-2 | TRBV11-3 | TGTGCCAGCAGCCTTACTAGCGGGAGGGCCAATTCCACCGGGGAGCTGTTTTTT | CASSLTSGRANSTGELFF
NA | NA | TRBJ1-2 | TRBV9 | TGTGCCAGCAGCGTAGGTCCCGGGACAAGTGGCTACACCTTC | CASSVGPGTSGYTF
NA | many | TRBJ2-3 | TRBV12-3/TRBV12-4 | TGTGCCAGCAGTTTAGCGGGGGTCAACACAGATACGCAGTATTTT | CASSLAGVNTDTQYF
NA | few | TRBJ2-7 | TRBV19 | TGTGCCAGTAGTAATCAAGCGGCGGCCTACGAGCAGTACTTC | CASSNQAAAYEQYF
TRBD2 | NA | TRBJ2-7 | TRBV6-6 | TGTGCCAGCAGTGGTCCTAGCGGGAGGGTCCCCAACGAGCAGTACTTC | CASSGPSGRVPNEQYF
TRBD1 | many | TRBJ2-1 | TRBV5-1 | TGCGCCAGCAGCTATGGACAGGATTCCTACAATGAGCAGTTCTTC | CASSYGQDSYNEQFF
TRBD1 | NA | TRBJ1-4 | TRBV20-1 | TGCAGTGCCCACCGACAGGGACGGGGTAATGAAAAACTGTTTTTT | CSAHRQGRGNEKLFF
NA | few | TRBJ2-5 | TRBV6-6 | NA | CASSPWGGGSYF
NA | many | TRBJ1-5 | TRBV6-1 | TGTGCCAGCAGTGAAGTTGGGGGAAGAGGCCAGCCCCAGCATTTT | CASSEVGGRGQPQHF
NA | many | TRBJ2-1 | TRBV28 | TGTGCCAGCAGTTTATCTCTCCTTGTGGCAGGTAGTGAGCAGTTCTTC | CASSLSLLVAGSEQFF
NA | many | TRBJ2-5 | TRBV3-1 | TGTGCCAGCAGCCACCAGACAGGTCAAGAGACCCAGTACTTC | CASSHQTGQETQYF
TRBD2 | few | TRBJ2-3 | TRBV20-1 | TGCAGTGCTAGAGACCCGGCGGGGGGTAGCACAGATACGCAGTATTTT | CSARDPAGGSTDTQYF
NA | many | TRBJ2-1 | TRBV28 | TGTGCCAGCACGTCGAGGTTCAATGAGCAGTTCTTC | CASTSRFNEQFF
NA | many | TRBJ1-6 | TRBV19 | TGTGCCAGTATCGGGGGGTCCTGGGGTAATTCACCCCTCCACTTT | CASIGGSWGNSPLHF
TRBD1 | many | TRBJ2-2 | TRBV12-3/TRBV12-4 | TGTGCCAGCAGGCCCTTGCAGGGGGTCGGCGGGGAGCTGTTTTTT | CASRPLQGVGGELFF
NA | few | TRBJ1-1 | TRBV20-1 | TGCAGTGCTAGTTCCGCGCCACGCACTGAAGCTTTCTTT | CSASSAPRTEAFF
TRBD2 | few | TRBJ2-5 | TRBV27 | TGTGCCAGCAGGGATAGCGGGGGAAGTACCCAAGAGACCCAGTACTTC | CASRDSGGSTQETQYF
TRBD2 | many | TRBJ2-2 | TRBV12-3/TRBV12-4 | TGTGCCAGCAGTTTTAATCTGGGAGGGCCCGCCGGGGAGCTGTTTTTT | CASSFNLGGPAGELFF
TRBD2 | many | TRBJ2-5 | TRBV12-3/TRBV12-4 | TGTGCCAGCAGTTTGCGGGAGGAGGGAGAGACCCAGTACTTC | CASSLREEGETQYF
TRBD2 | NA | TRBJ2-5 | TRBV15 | TGTGCCACGACCATCCACGGGAGGGCGGGAGAGACCCAGTACTTC | CATTIHGRAGETQYF
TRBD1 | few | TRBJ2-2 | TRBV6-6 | TGTGCCAGCAGTACCCTAGGGGGCTACGGCACCGGGGAGCTGTTTTTT | CASSTLGGYGTGELFF
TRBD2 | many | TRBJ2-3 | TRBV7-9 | TGTGCCAGCAGCCTCGGGACTAGCGGGAGCCCAGATACGCAGTATTTT | CASSLGTSGSPDTQYF
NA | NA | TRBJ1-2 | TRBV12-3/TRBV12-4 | TGTGCCAGCAGTCCCGGGACGGGGCGAGGCCATGGCTACACCTTC | CASSPGTGRGHGYTF
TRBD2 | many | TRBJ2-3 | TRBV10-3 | TGTGCCATCAAAGAGCGGGAGAGTACAGATACGCAGTATTTT | CAIKERESTDTQYF
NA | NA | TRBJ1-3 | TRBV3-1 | TGTGCCAGCAGCCCCAGGACGGAGGGCTCTGGAAACACCATATATTTT | CASSPRTEGSGNTIYF
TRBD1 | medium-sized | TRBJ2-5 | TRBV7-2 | TGTGCCAGCAGCTCGGGACAGGGGCCCCAAGAGACCCAGTACTTC | CASSSGQGPQETQYF
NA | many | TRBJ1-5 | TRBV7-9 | TGTGCCAGCAGCTTAGGGGGGCACAATCAGCCCCAGCATTTT | CASSLGGHNQPQHF
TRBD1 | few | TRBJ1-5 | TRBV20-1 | TGCAGTGCTAGAGTAGGGGGTGGGACAGGTTATCAGCCCCAGCATTTT | CSARVGGGTGYQPQHF
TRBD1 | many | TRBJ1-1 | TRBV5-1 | TGCGCCAGCAGCCGCGGACAGGGGGCCATGAACACTGAAGCTTTCTTT | CASSRGQGAMNTEAFF
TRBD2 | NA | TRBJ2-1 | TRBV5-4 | TGTGCCAGCAGCTCACCAGCGGGGGGTGAATACAATGAGCAGTTCTTC | CASSSPAGGEYNEQFF
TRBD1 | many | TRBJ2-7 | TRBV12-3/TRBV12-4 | TGTGCCAGCAGCTTAGGGACAGTCTCTACCTACGAGCAGTACTTC | CASSLGTVSTYEQYF
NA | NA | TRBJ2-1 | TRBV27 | TGTGCCAGCCGCGGTTTGTCGGCCAATGAGCAGTTCTTC | CASRGLSANEQFF
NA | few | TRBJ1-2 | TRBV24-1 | TGTGCCACCAGTGTCGGACTGTCCTATGGCTACACCTTC | CATSVGLSYGYTF
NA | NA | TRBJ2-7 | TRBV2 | TGTGCCAGCAGTGAAGGTTGGCGTTACGAGCAGTACTTC | CASSEGWRYEQYF
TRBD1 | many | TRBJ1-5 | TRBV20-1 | TGCAGTGCTCCGGACAGGGGGAATCAGCCCCAGCATTTT | CSAPDRGNQPQHF
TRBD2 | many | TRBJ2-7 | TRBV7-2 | TGTGCCAGCAGCCAGTACCCACTAGCGGGAGACGAGCAGTACTTC | CASSQYPLAGDEQYF
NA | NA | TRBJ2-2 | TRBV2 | TGTGCCAGCACCGGCGGGACGGTGAACACCGGGGAGCTGTTTTTT | CASTGGTVNTGELFF
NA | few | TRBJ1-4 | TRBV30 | TGTGCCTGGAGTGTGGTATCAGGGTCTAATGAAAAACTGTTTTTT | CAWSVVSGSNEKLFF
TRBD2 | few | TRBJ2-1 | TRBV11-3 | TGTGCCAGCAGCCCTAGGATAGCGGGAGATACCGGGGGAAATGAGCAGTTCTTC | CASSPRIAGDTGGNEQFF
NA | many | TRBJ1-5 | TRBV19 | TGTGCCAGTAGTATCAACGGGGGGGGCCCCCAGCATTTT | CASSINGGGPQHF
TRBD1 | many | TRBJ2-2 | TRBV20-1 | TGCAGTGCTAGAGATCAGGGGACAGGTGGGAACGCCGGGGAGCTGTTTTTT | CSARDQGTGGNAGELFF
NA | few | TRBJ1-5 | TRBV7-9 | TGTGCCAGCAGCTTAGCGGGGGGGCCCCAGCATTTT | CASSLAGGPQHF